At least ten counts were recorded for the clone carrying this T cell receptor beta chain. With 0 bases removed from V and 6 bases from J, the gap between germline ends came to 17 bases. CDR1 and CDR2 from the germline V gene are SEHNR and FQNEAQ (reference sequence). There are 16 residues in the CDR3. This record comes from a study of T cells in Graves' hyperthyroidism and ophthalmopathy. Ophthalmopathy patients had moderate-to-severe active disease, CAS ≥3, NOSPECS ≥4, and disease duration under 3 months. Reasons for excluding patients were uncontrolled infection, other autoimmune disease, pregnancy or lactation. Diagnoses rested on clinical symptoms, serum thyroxine and TRAb, thyroid ultrasound and orbital computed tomography. TCR beta CDR3 regions were amplified from RNA transcripts. HTBI primers were employed in a first-round RT-PCR of the TCR CDR3. TCRdb re-derived calls from the multiplex PCR reads in MiXCR, one entry per CDR3 protein. The sample consists of about 59,000 distinct CDR3 sequences, approximately 53% of them appearing once.

The sequence was obtained from a woman aged 55-75 years with Graves' ophthalmopathy. This chain uses TRBV7-9 with TRBJ1-2; D may be TRBD1 (6 bases). What was sequenced was blood. As DNA, the CDR3 is TGTGCCAGCAGCTTAGCGTCAGGGGTCTCCGAGGATGGCTACACCTTC. This sequence encodes CASSLASGVSEDGYTF.